One sample yielded the 21 T cell receptor beta chains listed below, sequenced in a study of graft-versus-host responses after intestinal transplantation. Sequencing was performed with immunoSEQ multiplex PCR; in TCRdb, only in-frame clones are kept and a portion is missing. The sample holds under 100,000 clones, just under 95% seen once. Their recognized antigens are unknown. The sample consisted of unstimulated CD8+ T cells sorted from spleen or lymph node cells, taken before transplant. These receptors all come from a human donor who was the organ donor for an intestinal transplant.

V and J are TRBV9 and TRBJ2-7, with 15 positions matching TRBD2. The CDR3 contains 15 residues. CDR1 and CDR2 from the germline V gene are SGDLS and YYNGEE. Trimming removed 3 bases from V and 3 bases from J; junction bases left unmatched: 1. Here the CDR3 DNA reads TGTGCCAGCAGCGGGACTAGCGGGAGGGACTACGAGCAGTACTTC. It specifies CASSGTSGRDYEQYF.

For this clone: At one of its ends the junction is not consistent with the germline gene, which may arise from a read error. J is TRBJ2-1 and V is TRBV5-1; D may be TRBD1 (6 bases). CDR1 and CDR2 from the germline V gene are SGHRS and YFSETQ. This CDR3 is built from 14 residues. The CDR3 DNA sequence: TGCGCCAGCAGGTTGGCGCCTGGGGGCGTTGAGCAGTTCTTC. It codes for CASRLAPGGVEQFF.

V and J are TRBV7-8 and TRBJ1-4; D may be TRBD1 (5 bases). V gave up 1 base and J gave up 4 bases, with 7 bases separating them. CDR1 is SGHVS and CDR2 is FQNEAQ in the germline V gene. The CDR3 runs to 14 residues. The DNA for the CDR3 is TGTGCCAGCAGCTTAGAACAGGATAATGAAAAACTGTTTTTT. It yields the protein CASSLEQDNEKLFF.

The gene calls are TRBV7-9 and TRBJ2-4, with 7 bases identical to TRBD2. The CDR3 runs to 18 residues. Germline trimming cut 3 bases from V and 0 bases from J; bases unmatched to any gene: 11. Germline V gene sequence: CDR1 SEHNR, CDR2 FQNEAQ (reference sequence). DNA of the CDR3: TGTGCCAGCAGCTTTGTCGCTAGCGGCCTTCTAGCCAAAAACATTCAGTACTTC. Its translation is CASSFVASGLLAKNIQYF. Filled out from reference TRBV7-9 and TRBJ2-4, the complete variable domain reads DTGVSQNPRHKITKRGQNVTFRCDPISEHNRLYWYRQTLGQGPEFLTYFQNEAQLEKSRLLSDRFSAERPKGSFSTLEIQRTEQGDSAMYLCASSFVASGLLAKNIQYFGAGTRLSVL.

The chain carries TRBV7-9 and TRBJ2-7; D is ambiguous. This CDR3 is built from 13 residues. Germline loops: CDR1 SEHNR, CDR2 FQNEAQ (reference sequence). V was pared by 1 base and J by 4 bases, with 8 bases between. CDR3 sequence: CASSLGARYEQYF. Written as DNA, the CDR3 is TGTGCCAGCAGCTTAGGCGCGAGATACGAGCAGTACTTC.

The V and J genes are TRBV7-9 and TRBJ2-1; D is possibly TRBD2 (6 bases). Trimming cost V 5 bases and J 7 bases, with 27 bases left between them. There are 18 residues in the CDR3. Germline V gene lookup returns CDR1 SEHNR and CDR2 FQNEAQ (reference sequence). The CDR3 nucleotides read TGTGCCAGCAGCAGCGCGCGGGACCCCAAAGGGGTTCGGAATGAGCAGTTCTTC. Translation: CASSSARDPKGVRNEQFF.

J is TRBJ2-3 and V is TRBV23-1, with TRBD2 identical over 10 bases. TRBV23-1 is an ORF, and what it does is uncertain. The V gene end was trimmed by 0 bases and the J gene end by 4 bases; junction bases not matched to a gene: 7. The CDR3 totals 17 residues. DNA for the CDR3: TGCGCCAGCAGTCAATCCCCTAGCGGGAGCAAGGCAGATACGCAGTATTTT. The encoded protein is CASSQSPSGSKADTQYF.

The chain carries TRBV18 and TRBJ1-5; 12 bases match TRBD1. V dropped 3 bases and J dropped 5; count of bases not matched to a gene: 8. The CDR3 sequence is 17 residues long. Looked up from germline, CDR1 is KGHSH and CDR2 is LQKENI. DNA of the CDR3: TGTGCCAGCTCACCGGGACAGGGGGCTGAGAACTATCAGCCCCAGCATTTT. It is translated as CASSPGQGAENYQPQHF.

The rearrangement links TRBV28 to TRBJ2-5, with 7 bases aligning to TRBD1. The CDR3 loop spans 14 amino acids. V lost 6 bases and J lost 5; bases outside the gene matches: 9. The germline V gene encodes CDR1 MDHEN and CDR2 SYDVKM. CDR3 region: CASSGRGHGETQYF. Written as DNA, the CDR3 is TGTGCCAGCAGCGGAAGGGGGCACGGCGAGACCCAGTACTTC.

The chain has TRBV7-9 and TRBJ2-1, with a weak D call TRBD2 (6 bases). Germline values: CDR1 SEHNR, CDR2 FQNEAQ (reference sequence). Trimming stripped 4 bases from V and 6 bases from J, with 16 bases between. CDR3 length: 15 amino acids. CDR3 protein: CASSSGEDFTNEQFF. CDR3 nucleotides: TGTGCCAGCAGCTCGGGGGAGGATTTTACCAATGAGCAGTTCTTC.

The rearrangement joins TRBV12-5 to TRBJ2-7; perhaps TRBD2 as D (6 bases). The germline V and J ends were trimmed by 8 bases and 5 bases, with 10 bases remaining between them. The germline V gene encodes CDR1 LGHNT and CDR2 FRNRAP. CDR3 size: 11 residues. This CDR3 is CASSGLDEQYF. DNA for the CDR3: TGTGCTAGTAGCGGGTTGGACGAGCAGTACTTC. Drawing the rest from reference TRBV12-5 and TRBJ2-7, the complete variable domain is DARVTQTPRHKVTEMGQEVTMRCQPILGHNTVFWYRQTMMQGLELLAYFRNRAPLDDSGMPKDRFSAEMPDATLATLKIQPSEPRDSAVYFCASSGLDEQYFGPGTRLTVT.

V is TRBV6-5 and J is TRBJ2-7; no clear D gene. Germline values: CDR1 MNHEY, CDR2 SVGAGI. The CDR3 loop spans 13 amino acids. The V gene lost 0 bases and the J gene lost 6 bases, with 9 bases spanning the gap. CDR3 residues: CASSYSFLSEQYF. The CDR3 coding sequence is TGTGCCAGCAGTTACTCGTTTCTAAGCGAGCAGTACTTC.

CDR3 nucleotides: TGTGCCAGCAGCGTGGGACTAGAGTTCTACAATGAGCAGTTCTTC. This gives the protein CASSVGLEFYNEQFF. The chain uses TRBV9 and TRBJ2-1, with 8 bases matching TRBD2. Unmatched junction bases numbered 4, after V lost 2 bases and J lost 3 bases. Germline CDR1 is SGDLS and CDR2 is YYNGEE. This CDR3 contains 15 residues.

This clone was seen a single time. V gene TRBV28 combines with J gene TRBJ2-1, with D possibly matching TRBD2 (5 bases). Germline CDR1 is MDHEN and CDR2 is SYDVKM. This CDR3 is 16 amino acids long. The V gene lost 1 base and the J gene lost 2 bases, with 12 bases spanning the gap. The CDR3 DNA is TGTGCCAGCAGTTTATCGGGCGGGTATGCCTACAATGAGCAGTTCTTC. It translates to CASSLSGGYAYNEQFF.

This clone was seen a handful of times. The rearrangement links TRBV2 to TRBJ1-3; D perhaps matches TRBD1 (6 bases). The CDR3 is 12 amino acids. Germline lookup yields CDR1 SNHLY and CDR2 FYNNEI. V was clipped by 7 bases and J by 13 bases, with 17 bases between them. The CDR3 DNA reads as TGTGCCAGCAATCCCGGGACACCCGCGATATATTTT. Translated, it gives CASNPGTPAIYF.

The genes are TRBV4-1 and TRBJ1-1; 9 bases are shared with TRBD1. Germline V gene lookup returns CDR1 MGHRA and CDR2 YSYEKL. The CDR3 consists of 15 residues. Losses at the gene ends were 5 bases for V and 2 bases for J; bases not matched to a gene: 6. The CDR3 DNA sequence: TGCGCCAGCAGCATACAGGGACAGGGAAACACTGAAGCTTTCTTT. Protein product: CASSIQGQGNTEAFF.

This sequence joins TRBV7-9 and TRBJ2-3; 12 nucleotides match TRBD2. With V trimmed by 4 bases and J by 2 bases, 7 bases remained unmatched. The CDR3 is 17 amino acids. Germline V gives CDR1 SEHNR, CDR2 FQNEAQ (reference sequence). CDR3 in amino acids: CASSSTSGGSHTDTQYF. The CDR3 bases are TGTGCCAGCAGCTCGACTAGCGGGGGCTCTCACACAGATACGCAGTATTTT.

The genes are TRBV5-6 and TRBJ2-1; D unresolved. The V and J ends lost 0 bases and 9 bases respectively, with 13 bases between them. Germline CDR1 reads SGHDT; CDR2 reads YYEEEE. This CDR3 has 14 residues. The DNA for the CDR3 is TGTGCCAGCAGCTTGGCCCTGGGCCTTACTGAGCAGTTCTTC. Translation: CASSLALGLTEQFF.

The chain links TRBV7-3 to TRBJ2-3; 7 bases map to TRBD2. Germline CDR1 SGHTA, CDR2 FQGTGA. The CDR3 extends over 16 amino acids. J lost 2 bases, V lost 5 bases, and 10 bases had no gene match. The CDR3 DNA sequence: TGTGCCAGCAGCCAATCCGTTCGGGGGGTCACAGATACGCAGTATTTT. It is translated as CASSQSVRGVTDTQYF.

This clone was recorded only once. The chain employs TRBV11-3 and TRBJ1-1, with 9 bases matching TRBD1. The length of the CDR3 is 12 residues. Germline values: CDR1 SGHNT, CDR2 YENEEA. Trimming at V came to 4 bases and at J to 6 bases, leaving 0 bases not matched to a gene. The CDR3 loop is CASSWTGAEAFF. The CDR3 nucleotides read TGTGCCAGCAGCTGGACAGGGGCTGAAGCTTTCTTT.

DNA of the CDR3: TGTGCCAGCAGCGTAGGAGGGGGTGCTTCTTCTGGGGCCAACGTCCTGACTTTC. It translates to CASSVGGGASSGANVLTF. This chain uses TRBV9 with TRBJ2-6; weak D call: TRBD1 (6 bases). Trimming left V 0 bases short and J 1 base short, with 14 bases between. The germline V gene has CDR1 SGDLS and CDR2 YYNGEE. This CDR3 has 18 residues.